Shown below are 2 T cell receptor beta chains from a single sample sequenced in a study of neoadjuvant anti-PD-1 for oral cavity cancer. Method: immunoSEQ multiplex PCR; TCRdb's copy keeps in-frame clones and lacks some. The sample shows tens of thousands of clones, 70% to 85% of them seen only once. The sample consisted of PBMCs, taken before nivolumab (anti-PD-1) treatment. These receptors originate from a person between 40 and 80 years old with oral cavity squamous cell carcinoma.

This clone appeared a few times. The chain carries TRBV19 and TRBJ1-2; the D is unclear. The ends were cut back, 8 bases at V and 0 bases at J, with 10 bases in the middle. Germline V CDR1 and CDR2: LNHDA, SQIVND (reference sequence). This CDR3 spans 13 amino acids. This chain's CDR3 is CASHPDSNYGYTF. The CDR3 nucleotides are TGTGCCAGTCACCCAGACTCTAACTATGGCTACACCTTC.

This chain connects TRBV2 to TRBJ1-2; no firm D call. Germline V gene sequence: CDR1 SNHLY, CDR2 FYNNEI. V dropped 9 bases and J dropped 2 bases, with 13 bases sitting between them. This CDR3 region has 13 residues. CDR3 amino acids: CASSKDWNYGYTF. In DNA form, the CDR3 reads TGTGCCAGTTCCAAAGATTGGAACTATGGCTACACCTTC.